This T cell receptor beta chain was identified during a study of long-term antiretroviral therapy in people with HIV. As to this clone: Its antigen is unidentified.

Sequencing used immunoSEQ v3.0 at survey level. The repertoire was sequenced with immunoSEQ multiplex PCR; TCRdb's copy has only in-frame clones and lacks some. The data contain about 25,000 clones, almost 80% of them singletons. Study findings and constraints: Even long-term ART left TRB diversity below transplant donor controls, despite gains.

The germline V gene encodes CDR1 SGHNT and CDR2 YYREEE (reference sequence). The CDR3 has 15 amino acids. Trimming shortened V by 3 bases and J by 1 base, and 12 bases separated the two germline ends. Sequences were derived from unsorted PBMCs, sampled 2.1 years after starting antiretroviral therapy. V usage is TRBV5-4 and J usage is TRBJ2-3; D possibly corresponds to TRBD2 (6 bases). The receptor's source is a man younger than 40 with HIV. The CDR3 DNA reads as TGTGCCAGCAGCTGGACTAAAAAGGGCACAGATACGCAGTATTTT. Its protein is CASSWTKKGTDTQYF.